This T cell receptor beta chain emerged from a study of T-cell memory formation after mild COVID-19. General study results and limits: Contracting clones from day 15 to 85 showed balanced CD4/CD8; later expanders favored CD4+. Contracting CD4+ clones sat mainly in CM and EM; CD8+ in EMRA.

This CDR3 has 14 residues. Germline CDR1 reads SQVTM; CDR2 reads ANQGSEA. V was clipped by 0 bases and J by 3 bases, with 8 bases between them. Libraries for TCRalpha and TCRbeta carried sample barcodes and unique molecular identifiers via 5'RACE. TCRdb itself ran the 5' RACE reads through MiXCR, one entry per CDR3 protein. The table has fewer than 250,000 distinct CDR3 sequences, approximately 30% seen once. This clonotype showed up just a few times. The antigen is unknown. The rearrangement uses TRBV29-1 and TRBJ2-2; D may be TRBD1 (6 bases). Sequencing was carried out using PBMCs or a T cell subset sorted from them (not recorded which). This TCR was sampled from an adult woman who had mild COVID-19 (a few samples of this study predate the infection). Cell type and time point are not known. This CDR3 reads CSVEDYRDTGELFF. For the CDR3, the DNA is TGCAGCGTTGAAGATTACAGGGACACCGGGGAGCTGTTTTTT.